This T cell receptor (beta chain) was identified during a study of cytomegalovirus exposure and HLA in healthy donors. About the research overall: Genotyping showed about 80% of roughly 400 donors falling in the Caucasian-associated ancestry cluster. Study results and limitations: Among immune exposure information, only CMV serostatus was available. A previous analysis found most TCR beta V segments productive roughly 87% or roughly 30% of the time.

Note on this clone: The antigen is unknown.

13 Jbeta primers and 60 Vbeta primers were used for the PCR. TCRdb keeps only in-frame clones here, not all; method: immunoSEQ multiplex PCR. The sample table sets out 150,000 to 200,000 clones. The germline gives CDR1 SGHNT, CDR2 YENEEA. The CDR3 has 15 amino acids. With 5 bases clipped from V and 7 bases from J, the junction kept 8 bases outside the gene matches. Donors were nominally healthy when sampled, though unrecorded immune exposures were likely. This receptor was obtained from a young woman in good health and CMV-seropositive. The chain is built from TRBV11-3 and TRBJ2-2; 9 nucleotides align to TRBD1. The specimen was PBMCs. CDR3 coding DNA: TGTGCCAGCAGCCTCCGGGACAGGGCCCTCGGGGAGCTGTTTTTT. Its protein is CASSLRDRALGELFF.